A single sample gave rise to the 6 T cell receptor beta chains below, sequenced in a study of blood T cell repertoires in COVID-19. Method: immunoSEQ multiplex PCR; TCRdb's copy keeps in-frame clones and lacks some. The data contain under 350,000 clones, more than 75% of them singletons. Sequencing used PBMCs or T cells enriched from blood (not recorded which). These receptors originate from a man aged 55 to 70 who had recovered from COVID-19.

The chain uses TRBV3-1 (or the pseudogene TRBV3-2) and TRBJ1-5, with 7 positions matching TRBD1. The CDR3 has 17 amino acids. Losses at the gene ends were 0 bases for V and 2 bases for J; bases not matched to a gene: 7. From germline, CDR1 is LGHDT and CDR2 YNNKEL (reference sequence). The CDR3 nucleotides read TGTGCCAGCAGCCAAGATAGGAGAGGGGGCGGCAATCAGCCCCAGCATTTT. Translated, it gives CASSQDRRGGGNQPQHF.

V usage is TRBV27 and J usage is TRBJ1-2; 9 nucleotides align to TRBD1. The length of the CDR3 is 14 residues. Germline lookup yields CDR1 MNHEY and CDR2 SMNVEV (reference sequence). The J segment lost 7 bases and the V segment lost 7 bases, leaving 10 bases of the junction unmatched. This CDR3 reads CASKQTGGPFGYTF. The CDR3, as DNA: TGTGCCAGCAAACAAACAGGGGGCCCCTTTGGCTACACCTTC.

The gene calls are TRBV7-9 and TRBJ2-1; TRBD2 matches 14 bases. CDR3 length: 16 amino acids. Germline V CDR1 and CDR2: SEHNR, FQNEAQ (reference sequence). The V segment lost 5 bases and the J segment 8 bases; nucleotides outside the gene matches: 8. For the CDR3, the DNA is TGTGCCAGCAGCAGCCCGACTAGCGGGGGGGTGTATGAGCAGTTCTTC. Encoded protein: CASSSPTSGGVYEQFF.

V is TRBV5-1 and J is TRBJ2-3; maybe TRBD2 (6 bases). The germline V gene has CDR1 SGHRS and CDR2 YFSETQ. The CDR3 covers 16 residues. V dropped 0 bases and J dropped 3 bases, with 14 bases sitting between them. The chain's CDR3 is CASSLGSAGRTDTQYF. In nucleotides, the CDR3 is TGCGCCAGCAGCTTGGGGTCGGCAGGGAGGACAGATACGCAGTATTTT.

The CDR3 region has the DNA TGTGCCAGCAGCTCCCCGGGACAGGGGGCCGAGCAGTACTTC. It encodes CASSSPGQGAEQYF. This chain uses TRBV5-6 with TRBJ2-7, with 12 bases matching TRBD1. The CDR3 is made up of 14 amino acids. Unmatched junction bases numbered 4, after V lost 3 bases and J lost 6 bases. Germline CDR1 and CDR2: SGHDT and YYEEEE.

This CDR3 reads CAGQGAYNEQFF. CDR3 nucleotide sequence: TGTGCCGGACAGGGGGCCTACAATGAGCAGTTCTTC. The J gene is TRBJ2-1, the V gene TRBV5-4; TRBD1 aligns across 10 bases. V shed 10 bases and J 2 bases; nucleotides not matched to a gene: 0. From germline, CDR1 is SGHNT and CDR2 YYREEE (reference sequence). The CDR3 sequence is 12 residues long.